The 28 T cell receptor beta chains in this list originate from one sample, sequenced in a study of CD8 T cells in ankylosing spondylitis. TCRdb itself ran the 5' RACE reads through MiXCR, one entry per CDR3 protein. The sample has just over 150,000 distinct CDR3 sequences, around 19% seen once; the top ten hold approximately 8%. Sequenced material: blood, either unsorted or a sorted T cell fraction (not recorded which). These receptors all stem from a male donor with ankylosing spondylitis or in good health (not recorded which).

The table lists this clonotype with many counts. The chain is built from TRBV20-1 and TRBJ1-6, with D possibly matching TRBD1 (5 bases). V was pared by 3 bases and J by 8 bases, with 8 bases between. CDR1 is DFQATT, CDR2 SNEGSKA, per germline (reference sequence). The CDR3 contains 12 residues. This CDR3 reads CSARGPDSPLHF. As DNA, the CDR3 is TGCAGTGCTAGGGGACCGGATTCACCCCTCCACTTT.

This clonotype was seen only a few times. This chain uses TRBV24-1 with TRBJ2-7; possible D gene TRBD1, 5 bases. This CDR3 spans 15 amino acids. Germline V lookup: CDR1 KGHDR, CDR2 SFDVKD. The ends were cut back, 3 bases at V and 6 bases at J, with 17 bases in the middle. The CDR3 spells CATSDTGGGVLEQYF. The CDR3, as DNA: TGTGCCACCAGTGATACAGGTGGCGGCGTTCTCGAGCAGTACTTC.

The chain is built from TRBV10-2 and TRBJ2-2; D not resolved. Trimming left V 1 base short and J 1 base short, with 4 bases between. The germline gives CDR1 WSHSY, CDR2 SAAADI. This CDR3 has 14 residues. The CDR3 region has the DNA TGCGCCAGCAGTGAGTTGGTGAACACCGGGGAGCTGTTTTTT. The encoded protein is CASSELVNTGELFF.

The chain couples TRBV6-6 to TRBJ2-3, with D possibly TRBD2 on 5 matching bases. Germline CDR1 reads MNHNY; CDR2 reads SVGAGI (reference sequence). The CDR3 is 13 amino acids. Trimming cost V 2 bases and J 4 bases, with 7 bases left between them. CDR3 sequence reads: CASSYVRADTQYF. The CDR3 nucleotides are TGTGCCAGCAGTTACGTGAGGGCAGATACGCAGTATTTT.

This clonotype was observed a handful of times. The chain joins TRBV27 to TRBJ2-3; 8 bases map to TRBD2. The length of the CDR3 is 15 residues. Unmatched junction bases numbered 8, after V lost 5 bases and J lost 4 bases. From germline, CDR1 is MNHEY and CDR2 SMNVEV (reference sequence). The CDR3 reads CASSMIAGKPDTQYF. In nucleotides, the CDR3 is TGTGCCAGCAGTATGATAGCGGGAAAGCCAGATACGCAGTATTTT.

The rearrangement links TRBV2 to TRBJ2-3; D call uncertain. CDR1 and CDR2 (germline): SNHLY, FYNNEI. The length of the CDR3 is 14 residues. V lost 4 bases and J 4 bases, leaving 12 bases between the germline ends. Written as DNA, the CDR3 is TGTGCCAGCAGTGTCTCCCAGCGACCAGATACGCAGTATTTT. Amino acid sequence: CASSVSQRPDTQYF.

This clonotype was recorded at least ten times. The chain recombines TRBV5-1 with TRBJ2-3; 9 bases align to TRBD1. The V gene's germline CDR1 is SGHRS and CDR2 YFSETQ. The V and J ends lost 4 bases and 4 bases, in that order; junction bases with no gene match: 7. The CDR3 runs 15 residues. For the CDR3, the DNA is TGCGCCAGCAGCACCGGGACAGGGCAAGCAGATACGCAGTATTTT. The encoded protein is CASSTGTGQADTQYF.

This clonotype came up many times. This sequence joins TRBV24-1 and TRBJ2-7; D not certain. The V end was cut by 5 bases, the J end by 4 bases, with 8 bases between. This CDR3 contains 12 residues. Germline V lookup: CDR1 KGHDR, CDR2 SFDVKD. The CDR3 spells CATSAGPYEQYF. DNA of the CDR3: TGTGCCACCAGTGCCGGCCCGTACGAGCAGTACTTC.

This clonotype showed up just a few times. CDR3 nucleotides: TGCGCCAGCAGCCAAGATTCTAGCGCTTCCTACAATGAGCAGTTCTTC. Translation gives CASSQDSSASYNEQFF. The gene calls are TRBV4-1 and TRBJ2-1, with a tentative D call TRBD2 (6 bases). V lost 0 bases and J lost 1, with 10 bases in between. The CDR3 runs 16 residues. Germline-derived CDR1 and CDR2 are MGHRA and YSYEKL.

This clonotype occurred many times. The chain is built from TRBV12-3 or TRBV12-4 and TRBJ1-6, with a possible D match to TRBD1 (6 bases). The CDR3 has 13 amino acids. The V and J ends lost 5 bases and 11 bases respectively, with 13 bases between them. CDR3 nucleotides: TGTGCCAGCAGTCTCGAAGACAGGACACCCCTCCACTTT. This gives the protein CASSLEDRTPLHF.

This clonotype was counted only a few times. V usage is TRBV20-1 and J usage is TRBJ1-1; D gene uncertain. Germline CDR1 reads DFQATT; CDR2 reads SNEGSKA (reference sequence). The CDR3 length is 13 residues. The V end lost 5 bases, the J end lost 1 base, and 11 bases lay between the germline ends. CDR3 in amino acids: CSADPESNTEAFF. The CDR3 DNA is TGCAGTGCTGACCCCGAGTCGAACACTGAAGCTTTCTTT.

This clonotype was picked up one time. The V and J genes are TRBV11-2 and TRBJ2-1; 9 nucleotides align to TRBD2. The CDR3 is 16 amino acids. Germline V lookup: CDR1 SGHAT, CDR2 FQNNGV. J was trimmed by 2 bases and V by 1 base; bases with no gene match: 3. CDR3 amino acids: CASSLAAGGAYNEQFF. CDR3 DNA sequence: TGTGCCAGCAGCTTAGCGGCGGGAGGGGCCTACAATGAGCAGTTCTTC.

This chain connects TRBV28 to TRBJ2-2, with D possibly being TRBD1 (5 bases). Between the trimmed V and J ends, which lost 6 bases and 4 bases, there was a span of 15 bases. The CDR3 is 15 residues long. Germline V gene data show CDR1 as MDHEN and CDR2 as SYDVKM. CDR3 sequence (DNA): TGTGCCAGCAGACGTGCAGGGTCCGGCACCGGGGAGCTGTTTTTT. It specifies CASRRAGSGTGELFF.

The chain employs TRBV2 and TRBJ2-5; D perhaps matches TRBD2 (5 bases). V was cut by 7 bases and J by 1 base, with 7 bases left in between. CDR1 and CDR2 from the germline V gene are SNHLY and FYNNEI. There are 12 residues in the CDR3. CDR3 loop: CASKEAQETQYF. In DNA, the CDR3 is TGTGCCAGCAAGGAGGCCCAAGAGACCCAGTACTTC. Complete variable domain (other parts from reference TRBV2 and TRBJ2-5): EPEVTQTPSHQVTQMGQEVILRCVPISNHLYFYWYRQILGQKVEFLVSFYNNEISEKSEIFDDQFSVERPDGSNFTLKIRSTKLEDSAMYFCASKEAQETQYFGPGTRLLVL.

This clonotype was counted ten times or more. In DNA, the CDR3 is TGTGCCAGCAGCCCTGGACAGAATGAGCAGTTCTTC. Amino acid sequence: CASSPGQNEQFF. This chain links TRBV12-3 or TRBV12-4 with TRBJ2-1, with a weak D call TRBD1 (6 bases). Trimming cost V 6 bases and J 7 bases, with 10 bases left between them. The CDR3 runs to 12 residues.

This clonotype was counted ten times or more. This chain uses TRBV12-3 or TRBV12-4 with TRBJ2-4, with D uncertain. Trimming left V 3 bases short and J 6 bases short, with 6 bases between. The CDR3 has 12 residues. This chain's CDR3 is CASSFGRNIQYF. The CDR3 DNA reads as TGTGCCAGCAGTTTTGGCAGAAACATTCAGTACTTC.

The table lists this clonotype with many counts. The chain couples TRBV23-1 to TRBJ2-2; 9 bases align to TRBD1. TRBV23-1 is identified as an open reading frame with a role that is uncertain. The junction had 16 bases not matched to a gene; V was cut back by 3 bases and J by 5 bases. The CDR3 has 19 amino acids. The CDR3 DNA reads as TGCGCCAGCAGTCATTCTGGACAGGGGAAGAACCCTGGGACCGGGGAGCTGTTTTTT. Translated: CASSHSGQGKNPGTGELFF.

The V gene is TRBV5-1, the J gene TRBJ1-2; 7 positions agree with TRBD1. The CDR3 extends over 14 amino acids. Germline loops: CDR1 SGHRS, CDR2 YFSETQ. After removal of 7 bases from V and 2 bases from J, the junction contained 8 bases not matched to a gene. CDR3 sequence (DNA): TGCGCCAGCTCTTTAGAGGGGGCCAACTATGGCTACACCTTC. It codes for CASSLEGANYGYTF.

This clonotype was found a few times. This chain connects TRBV5-1 to TRBJ2-7, with a tentative D call TRBD2 (6 bases). V lost 5 bases and J lost 6, with 9 bases in between. The CDR3 sequence is 11 residues long. Germline CDR1 reads SGHRS; CDR2 reads YFSETQ. For the CDR3, the DNA is TGCGCCAGCAGGGAGGGGTTCGAGCAGTACTTC. Protein: CASREGFEQYF.

This chain joins TRBV24-1 and TRBJ1-5; 11 bases align to TRBD1. The CDR3 covers 16 residues. V was clipped by 3 bases and J by 6 bases; unmatched bases: 6. Germline V CDR1 and CDR2: KGHDR, SFDVKD. CDR3 coding DNA: TGTGCCACCAGTGATACCCGGGACAGGGGGATTCAGCCCCAGCATTTT. Its protein is CATSDTRDRGIQPQHF.

This chain joins TRBV18 and TRBJ2-3; TRBD2 agrees at 12 bases. The length of the CDR3 is 18 residues. Trimming took 2 bases from V and 1 from J; bases not matched to a gene: 7. Looked up from germline, CDR1 is KGHSH and CDR2 is LQKENI. Here the CDR3 reads CASSPATSGSWGTDTQYF. The CDR3 DNA is TGTGCCAGCTCACCAGCGACTAGCGGGAGTTGGGGCACAGATACGCAGTATTTT.

The table lists this clonotype with many counts. V usage is TRBV19 and J usage is TRBJ2-7, with D possibly matching TRBD2 (6 bases). CDR3 size: 13 residues. Germline CDR1 is LNHDA and CDR2 is SQIVND (reference sequence). V was shortened by 3 bases and J by 6 bases, with 12 bases between the two germline ends. As DNA, the CDR3 is TGTGCCAGTAGTATTGTGCGGGGTCCCGAGCAGTACTTC. Residues: CASSIVRGPEQYF.

J is TRBJ1-6 and V is TRBV11-2; D may be TRBD1 (5 bases). The CDR3 sequence is 15 residues long. V shed 5 bases and J shed 2 bases, with 10 bases lying between them. Germline V gene data show CDR1 as SGHAT and CDR2 as FQNNGV. CDR3 protein: CASSRQGPYNSPLHF. The CDR3 DNA is TGTGCCAGCAGCCGTCAGGGTCCCTATAATTCACCCCTCCACTTT. Filled out from reference TRBV11-2 and TRBJ1-6, the complete variable domain reads EAGVAQSPRYKIIEKRQSVAFWCNPISGHATLYWYQQILGQGPKLLIQFQNNGVVDDSQLPKDRFSAERLKGVDSTLKIQPAKLEDSAVYLCASSRQGPYNSPLHFGNGTRLTVT.

This clonotype was detected many times. The chain has TRBV18 and TRBJ1-5; D unclear. Trimming removed 1 base at V and 5 bases at J, with 3 bases between. CDR1 is KGHSH and CDR2 is LQKENI in the germline V gene. The CDR3 extends over 12 amino acids. The chain's CDR3 is CASSPQDQPQHF. The DNA for the CDR3 is TGTGCCAGCTCACCACAAGATCAGCCCCAGCATTTT.

The J gene is TRBJ1-2, the V gene TRBV7-2, with D unclear. The V gene's germline CDR1 is SGHTA and CDR2 FQGNSA. Trimming removed 3 bases at V and 5 bases at J, with 7 bases between. This CDR3 region has 12 residues. DNA of the CDR3: TGTGCCAGCAGCTTGAGGACTTATGGCTACACCTTC. Translating it yields CASSLRTYGYTF.

Ten or more counts support this clonotype. V and J are TRBV3-1 and TRBJ1-2; D not resolved. Looked up from germline, CDR1 is LGHDT and CDR2 is YNNKEL (reference sequence). V was clipped by 2 bases and J by 3 bases, with 13 bases between them. The CDR3 loop spans 15 amino acids. The CDR3 loop reads CASSQKTHYYYGYTF. CDR3 nucleotides: TGTGCCAGCAGCCAAAAGACCCACTATTACTATGGCTACACCTTC.

This clonotype was observed a few times. The chain is built from TRBV10-3 and TRBJ2-1; tentative D call: TRBD1 (6 bases). V was cut by 6 bases and J by 5 bases, with 14 bases left in between. The CDR3 contains 14 residues. Germline values: CDR1 ENHRY, CDR2 SYGVKD. The CDR3 loop reads CAISGVSGDNEQFF. Written as DNA, the CDR3 is TGTGCCATCAGCGGGGTTTCAGGGGACAATGAGCAGTTCTTC.

This clonotype has more than one count but fewer than ten. This chain connects TRBV5-1 to TRBJ1-5, with unresolved D. Trimming pared 0 bases from V and 3 bases from J, leaving 10 bases between. Germline assignment: CDR1 SGHRS and CDR2 YFSETQ. The CDR3 runs to 15 residues. This chain's CDR3 is CASSLGFGVNQPQHF. In nucleotides, the CDR3 is TGCGCCAGCAGCTTGGGGTTCGGGGTCAATCAGCCCCAGCATTTT.